This entry is about one T cell receptor beta chain. As handled by the study authors: By means of reference gene primer amplification, nucleated cell counts were estimated. TCRdb keeps only in-frame clones here, not all; method: immunoSEQ multiplex PCR. For V, J and clone size, that table is used; D and trimming come from the DNA. The data hold about 230,000 clones, with around 92% observed a single time. Trimming left V 0 bases short and J 5 bases short, with 14 bases between. The CDR3 has 15 amino acids. Per the germline V gene, CDR1 is MNHEY and CDR2 is SVGAGI. The record originates from a study of blood T cell repertoires in COVID-19. At the level of the study: Specimens from acute and convalescent COVID-19 originated in the United States, Italy and Spain. Sample material is recorded as cDNA or gDNA derived from T cells, B-cell-depleted T cells, or PBMCs.

In assigning cohorts, the study relied on participant-reported clinical history. The sample comprised PBMCs or T cells enriched from blood (not recorded which). This chain links TRBV6-5 with TRBJ2-7; D may be TRBD1 (6 bases). This receptor was obtained from a woman aged 25 to 39 with acute COVID-19. The chain's CDR3 is CASSYSDRTPHEQYF. The DNA for the CDR3 is TGTGCCAGCAGTTACTCCGACAGGACCCCTCACGAGCAGTACTTC.